This T cell receptor beta chain was profiled in a study of cytomegalovirus exposure and HLA in healthy donors. General observations from the study: Generally TCR sequences proved uncommon, though certain public TCRs appeared in numerous donors. Versus the approximately 700-donor mean, an Asian-associated ancestry cluster reportedly showed fewer N-insertions in a later analysis.

The study ran its PCR with 60 Vbeta and 13 Jbeta primers. This table comes from immunoSEQ multiplex PCR, and its TCRdb copy is limited to in-frame clones, with some not included. Of under 100,000 clones listed, 10% are singletons. CDR3 size: 13 residues. The germline V gene has CDR1 SGHVS and CDR2 FQNEAQ. With 5 bases removed from V and 2 bases from J, the gap between germline ends came to 6 bases. In regard to this clone: The antigen is undetermined.

This receptor was obtained from a man in his 60s in good health and CMV-seropositive. The sample comprised PBMCs. The chain employs TRBV7-8 and TRBJ2-2; no firm D call. The CDR3 coding sequence is TGTGCCAGCAGCCTAAAAAACACCGGGGAGCTGTTTTTT. This gives the protein CASSLKNTGELFF.